The 11 T cell receptor beta chains below were found in one sample sequenced in a study of cytomegalovirus exposure and HLA in healthy donors. The PCR made use of 60 Vbeta and 13 Jbeta primers. The assay was immunoSEQ multiplex PCR, and TCRdb's table has in-frame clones only and misses some. Of over 120,000 clones in the sample, around 80% are singletons; the top ten hold roughly 2.4%. The specimen was PBMCs. Every receptor here comes from a man aged 45 to 65 in good health and CMV-seronegative.

This rearrangement joins TRBV5-6 to TRBJ1-4; 10 bases agree with TRBD1. Germline CDR1 is SGHDT and CDR2 is YYEEEE. The J segment lost 8 bases and the V segment lost 4 bases, leaving 8 bases of the junction unmatched. The CDR3 extends over 15 amino acids. For the CDR3, the DNA is TGTGCCAGCAGCCACTTAGGGACAGGGGCGGAAAAACTGTTTTTT. As protein: CASSHLGTGAEKLFF.

The table lists this clone with a count of one. The chain couples TRBV30 to TRBJ1-6, with 7 bases aligning to TRBD1. The CDR3 has 14 residues. After removal of 3 bases from V and 6 bases from J, the junction contained 5 bases not matched to a gene. Germline lookup yields CDR1 GTSNPN and CDR2 SVGIG (reference sequence). CDR3 in DNA: TGTGCCTGGAGCCAGGGGGTATTTAATTCACCCCTCCACTTT. It is translated as CAWSQGVFNSPLHF.

This sequence joins TRBV7-3 and TRBJ2-5; a possible D gene is TRBD2 (6 bases). This CDR3 contains 13 residues. In germline, CDR1 is SGHTA, CDR2 FQGTGA. V lost 2 bases and J lost 4, with 8 bases in between. CDR3 residues: CASSLASAETQYF. The CDR3 DNA sequence: TGTGCCAGCAGCTTAGCTAGCGCAGAGACCCAGTACTTC.

This clone was seen a handful of times. The chain carries TRBV6-1 and TRBJ1-1; TRBD1 agrees at 7 bases. This CDR3 spans 11 amino acids. Germline lookup yields CDR1 MNHNS and CDR2 SASEGT. V was clipped by 4 bases and J by 8 bases; unmatched bases: 1. CDR3 sequence reads: CASSGQGEAFF. The CDR3 bases are TGTGCCAGCAGTGGACAGGGAGAAGCTTTCTTT.

The chain joins TRBV5-1 to TRBJ2-3; D remains ambiguous. The CDR3 sequence is 15 residues long. V lost 0 bases and J lost 0, with 8 bases in between. CDR1 is SGHRS, CDR2 YFSETQ, per germline. CDR3 sequence: CASSLAFSSTDTQYF. The CDR3 bases are TGCGCCAGCAGCTTGGCCTTTTCTAGCACAGATACGCAGTATTTT.

The chain employs TRBV9 and TRBJ2-5, with a weak D call TRBD2 (5 bases). V was shortened by 5 bases and J by 4 bases, with 15 bases between the two germline ends. The germline gives CDR1 SGDLS, CDR2 YYNGEE. This CDR3 spans 14 amino acids. The CDR3 DNA follows: TGTGCCAGCAGTACCGGACTCGCCGGAGAGACCCAGTACTTC. Amino acids: CASSTGLAGETQYF. Supplemented by reference TRBV9 and TRBJ2-5, the full variable domain reads DSGVTQTPKHLITATGQRVTLRCSPRSGDLSVYWYQQSLDQGLQFLIQYYNGEERAKGNILERFSAQQFPDLHSELNLSSLELGDSALYFCASSTGLAGETQYFGPGTRLLVL.

The V gene is TRBV6-1, the J gene TRBJ1-4; 7 bases align to TRBD1. The germline V gene encodes CDR1 MNHNS and CDR2 SASEGT. V was clipped by 7 bases and J by 6 bases; unmatched bases: 5. CDR3 size: 13 residues. The chain's CDR3 is CASNDREDEKLFF. CDR3 bases: TGTGCCAGCAATGACAGGGAGGATGAAAAACTGTTTTTT.

In its sample, this clone was seen many times. The chain recombines TRBV5-1 with TRBJ2-5, with D uncertain. Trimming cost V 7 bases and J 1 base, with 14 bases left between them. Germline CDR1 SGHRS, CDR2 YFSETQ. This CDR3 is built from 14 residues. The CDR3 bases are TGCGCCAGCGGAAAAGATAGCAGCCAAGAGACCCAGTACTTC. Translated: CASGKDSSQETQYF.

This clone has just one count. The chain employs TRBV6-5 and TRBJ2-1, with 7 bases identical to TRBD1. Germline V gene lookup returns CDR1 MNHEY and CDR2 SVGAGI. This CDR3 is built from 15 residues. The trim removed 2 bases at V and 9 bases at J, leaving 10 bases unmatched. CDR3: CASSYGGQSSGEQFF. The DNA for the CDR3 is TGTGCCAGCAGTTACGGGGGACAGAGCTCGGGTGAGCAGTTCTTC.

V gene TRBV30 combines with J gene TRBJ2-1, with D maybe TRBD2 (5 bases). This CDR3 spans 16 amino acids. Germline lookup yields CDR1 GTSNPN and CDR2 SVGIG (reference sequence). Trimming stripped 0 bases from V and 0 bases from J, with 12 bases between. The CDR3 coding sequence is TGTGCCTGGAGTGTAAGGACTGGGAGCTCCTACAATGAGCAGTTCTTC. Translating gives CAWSVRTGSSYNEQFF. The whole variable domain, filled in from reference TRBV30 and TRBJ2-1, reads SQTIHQWPATLVQPVGSPLSLECTVEGTSNPNLYWYRQAAGRGLQLLFYSVGIGQISSEVPQNLSASRPQDRQFILSSKKLLLSDSGFYLCAWSVRTGSSYNEQFFGPGTRLTVL.

This chain joins TRBV15 and TRBJ2-2; 9 bases are shared with TRBD1. The CDR3 totals 13 residues. Germline-derived CDR1 and CDR2 are LNHNV and YYDKDF (reference sequence). J was trimmed by 7 bases and V by 8 bases; bases with no gene match: 5. The CDR3 protein is CATLRDRDGELFF. Here the CDR3 DNA reads TGTGCCACCCTCCGGGACAGGGACGGGGAGCTGTTTTTT.